This T cell receptor beta chain appears in the sequencing data of a study of brain T cells in children with intractable seizures (dated by TCRdb to the early 2020s). General notes on the study: Resected brain tissue from roughly 50 pediatric epilepsy surgery cases was first screened for immune gene transcripts using a NanoString immunology panel. Among the approximately 12 selected surgery cases, pre-surgery blood was additionally sequenced for eight, leaving four cases with brain tissue only.

CDR1 and CDR2 were assigned from the germline V gene as MGHRA and YSYEKL. The CDR3, cysteine through phenylalanine, is 22 amino acids long. The sequence is cut down to CDR3 DNA, 66 bases in frame from base 1. Compared with germline, V lacks 3 bases and J lacks 0 bases; bases without a gene match: 18. TCR beta chain sequences were generated from genomic DNA using the immunoSEQ assay. Turning to the authors' computational methods: CDR3 sequences that did not begin with the conserved framework cysteine at position 104 were removed by hand. To get clonality, the normalized Shannon's Diversity Index was subtracted from one, giving values from 0 (maximal diversity) to 1 (oligoclonal). Chi-squared comparison-of-proportions tests assessed whether the same CDR3 differed in frequency between samples, such as brain versus blood. Public clonotypes were identified by searching immuneACCESS, and similarity to known antiviral clonotypes was assessed with the VDJdb browser. What TCRdb holds here is the immuneACCESS table cut down to in-frame rearrangements. Part of the clones is not present; checked against another copy, under half of the missing clones reflect an unresolved V gene, and the others are unexplained. Clonal size and the V and J genes are those of that table, whereas D and trimming came from the DNA. The sample has about 340,000 clones on record, 93% of them singletons. Clones ranked in the top ten supply 4.5% to 7% of the sample.

With regard to this clone: The specificity of this receptor is unknown. Per-nucleotide qualities are absent, and no much larger clonotype sits a single base away.

Broad study findings and their caveats: Sequencing depth differed between pre- and post-surgery blood, so clones missing from the pre-surgery sample may reflect undersampling. The patients' HCMV serostatus was not known, and viral specificity was inferred solely from CDR3 sequence similarity.

Interpreted using the paper, the time point label stands for: blood from clinic visit 5 months post-surgery; TSC patient then seizure free. The surgery cases with the highest brain T cell transcript signatures were chosen for TCR beta chain sequencing of brain tissue, and also of blood when blood was available. Before surgery, patients had received at least one anti-epileptic drug. The TCR-sequenced patients were children whose drug-resistant epilepsy was caused by tuberous sclerosis complex, focal cortical dysplasia, Rasmussen encephalitis or hemimegalencephaly. The Monarch genomic DNA purification kit was used to extract bulk genomic DNA from unsorted brain tissue and whole blood.

The chain joins TRBV4-1 to TRBJ2-7, with 15 central nucleotides matching TRBD2. The source of this sequence is a boy under two years old with tuberous sclerosis and intractable seizures. The sequencing here drew on peripheral blood, taken around 5 months after surgery. The DNA reads TGCGCCAGCAGCCATGTGGGACTAGCGGGGGGCCATAGAGGGAATAGCTCCTACGAGCAGTACTTC. Its protein reads: CASSHVGLAGGHRGNSSYEQYF.